This T cell receptor beta chain was found in a study of blood T cell repertoires in COVID-19. Whole-study context: Material from acute and convalescent COVID-19 was sourced from the United States, Italy and Spain. Nucleic acid was either cDNA or gDNA, and it came from T cells, B-cell-depleted T cells, or PBMCs.

The CDR3 runs to 20 residues. CDR1 and CDR2 from the germline V gene are SGHNT and YYREEE (reference sequence). Germline trimming cut 0 bases from V and 2 bases from J; bases unmatched to any gene: 17. Under the authors' procedure: For nucleated cells, counts were estimated from reference gene primer amplification. Sequencing was performed with immunoSEQ multiplex PCR; in TCRdb, only in-frame clones are kept and a portion is missing. That table gives V, J and clone size, and the DNA gave D and trimming. The table includes 55,000 to 85,000 clones, about 86% detected once. Material for sequencing was peripheral blood. The receptor comes from a human donor in a cohort sampled during active COVID-19. The V gene is TRBV5-4, the J gene TRBJ2-7; 10 positions match TRBD2. CDR3 DNA: TGTGCCAGCAGCTTGGGGGTCAGCGGGGGGGCCCAAGAGCCAACCTACGAGCAGTACTTC. Protein product: CASSLGVSGGAQEPTYEQYF.